This T cell receptor beta chain was retrieved from a study of OX40 agonist ivuxolimab in advanced cancers. Whole-study context: Allowance was made for prior anti-PD-1, anti-PD-L1 or anti-CTLA-4 therapy, and around 41% had some. Three patients had partial responses: one hepatocellular carcinoma, two cutaneous melanoma. Study findings and constraints: No determination was made of the antigen specificity of the expanded peripheral T cells.

Some clones are missing from TCRdb's copy, which holds only in-frame ones; the method was immunoSEQ multiplex PCR. The sample includes 66,000 or so clones, 87% seen only once; the top ten take around 2%. Autoimmune disease history or systemic immunosuppression excluded patients. With respect to this clone: Its antigen is still unknown.

The germline V and J ends were trimmed by 4 bases and 6 bases, with 19 bases remaining between them. Germline V gene sequence: CDR1 SGHNT, CDR2 YYREEE (reference sequence). The CDR3 runs to 15 residues. This specimen was CD4+ or CD8+ T cells sorted from blood, taken in a trial of the OX40 agonist ivuxolimab. This receptor was obtained from an adult with an advanced solid tumor such as melanoma, head and neck, liver or kidney cancer. V gene TRBV5-4 combines with J gene TRBJ1-2; no clear D. The CDR3 DNA is TGTGCCAGCAGCCGGATGGAAGGGTATGATGATGGCTACACCTTC. It codes for CASSRMEGYDDGYTF.